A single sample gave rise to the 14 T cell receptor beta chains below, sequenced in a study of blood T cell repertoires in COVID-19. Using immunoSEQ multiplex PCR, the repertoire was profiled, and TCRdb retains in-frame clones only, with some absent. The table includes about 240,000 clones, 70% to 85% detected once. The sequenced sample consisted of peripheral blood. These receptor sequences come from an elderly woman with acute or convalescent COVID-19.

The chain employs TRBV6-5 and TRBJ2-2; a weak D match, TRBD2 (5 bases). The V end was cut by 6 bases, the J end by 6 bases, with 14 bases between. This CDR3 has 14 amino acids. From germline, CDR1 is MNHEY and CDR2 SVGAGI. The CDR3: CASRPVGSAGELFF. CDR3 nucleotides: TGTGCCAGCAGACCTGTGGGGAGTGCCGGGGAGCTGTTTTTT.

As DNA, the CDR3 is TGTGCCAGCAGCCAAGGGGCGGGAAGAAGGTATGGTGAGCAGTTCTTC. This codes for CASSQGAGRRYGEQFF. The rearrangement links TRBV14 to TRBJ2-1, with a possible D match to TRBD2 (6 bases). CDR1 is SGHDN, CDR2 FVKESK, per germline. The CDR3 sequence is 16 residues long. The V end lost 1 base, the J end lost 9 bases, and 19 bases lay between the germline ends. Supplemented by reference TRBV14 and TRBJ2-1, the full variable domain reads EAGVTQFPSHSVIEKGQTVTLRCDPISGHDNLYWYRRVMGKEIKFLLHFVKESKQDESGMPNNRFLAERTGGTYSTLKVQPAELEDSGVYFCASSQGAGRRYGEQFFGPGTRLTVL.

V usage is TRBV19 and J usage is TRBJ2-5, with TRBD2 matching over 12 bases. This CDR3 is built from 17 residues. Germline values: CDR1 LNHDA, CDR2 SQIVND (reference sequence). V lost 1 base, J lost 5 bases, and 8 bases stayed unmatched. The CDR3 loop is CASSIGSSGRARETQYF. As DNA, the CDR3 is TGTGCCAGTAGTATAGGATCTAGCGGGAGGGCCCGGGAGACCCAGTACTTC.

CDR3 residues: CASKPVLSGNTIYF. The DNA of the CDR3 is TGTGCCAGCAAGCCGGTGCTCTCTGGAAACACCATATATTTT. The chain recombines TRBV6-5 with TRBJ1-3; D remains unclear. Trimming left V 7 bases short and J 0 bases short, with 10 bases between. This CDR3 region has 14 residues. Germline V gene lookup returns CDR1 MNHEY and CDR2 SVGAGI.

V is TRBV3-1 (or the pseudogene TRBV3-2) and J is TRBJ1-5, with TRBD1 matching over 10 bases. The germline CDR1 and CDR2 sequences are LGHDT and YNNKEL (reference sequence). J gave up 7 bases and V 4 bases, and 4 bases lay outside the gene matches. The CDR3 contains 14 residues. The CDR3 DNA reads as TGTGCCAGCAGCCCGGGACAGGGGAACCAGCCCCAGCATTTT. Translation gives CASSPGQGNQPQHF.

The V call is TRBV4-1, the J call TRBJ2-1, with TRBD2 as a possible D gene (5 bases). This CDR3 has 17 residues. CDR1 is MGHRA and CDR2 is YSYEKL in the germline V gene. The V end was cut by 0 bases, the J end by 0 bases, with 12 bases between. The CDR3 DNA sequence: TGCGCCAGCAGCCAAGATAAAGCGGTGAGCTCCTACAATGAGCAGTTCTTC. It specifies CASSQDKAVSSYNEQFF.

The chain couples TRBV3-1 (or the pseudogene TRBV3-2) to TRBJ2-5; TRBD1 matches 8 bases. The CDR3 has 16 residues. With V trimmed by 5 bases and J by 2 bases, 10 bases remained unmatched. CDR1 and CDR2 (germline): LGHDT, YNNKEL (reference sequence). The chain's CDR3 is CASSTRTGWRQETQYF. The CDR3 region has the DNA TGTGCCAGCAGCACCCGGACAGGGTGGAGGCAAGAGACCCAGTACTTC.

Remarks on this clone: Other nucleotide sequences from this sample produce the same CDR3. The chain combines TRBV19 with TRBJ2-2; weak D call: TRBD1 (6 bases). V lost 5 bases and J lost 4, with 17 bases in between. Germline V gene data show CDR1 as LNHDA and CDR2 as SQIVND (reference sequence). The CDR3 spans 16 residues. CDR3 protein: CASSQPQGRSTGELFF. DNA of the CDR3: TGTGCCAGTAGTCAACCCCAGGGGCGAAGCACCGGGGAGCTGTTTTTT.

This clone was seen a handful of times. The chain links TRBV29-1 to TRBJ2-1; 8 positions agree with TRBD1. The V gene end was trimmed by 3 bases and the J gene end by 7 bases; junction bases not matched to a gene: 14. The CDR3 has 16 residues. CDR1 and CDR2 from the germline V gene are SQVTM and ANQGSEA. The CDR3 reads CSVDPPGQAHTNEQFF. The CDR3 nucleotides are TGCAGCGTTGACCCACCGGGACAGGCACACACGAATGAGCAGTTCTTC.

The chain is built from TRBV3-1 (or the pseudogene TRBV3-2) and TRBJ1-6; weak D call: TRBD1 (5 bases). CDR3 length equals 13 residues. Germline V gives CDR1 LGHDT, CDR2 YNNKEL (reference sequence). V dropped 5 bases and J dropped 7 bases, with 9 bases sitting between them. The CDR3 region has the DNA TGTGCCAGCAGCTCTCAGGGCAATTCACCCCTCCACTTT. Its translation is CASSSQGNSPLHF.

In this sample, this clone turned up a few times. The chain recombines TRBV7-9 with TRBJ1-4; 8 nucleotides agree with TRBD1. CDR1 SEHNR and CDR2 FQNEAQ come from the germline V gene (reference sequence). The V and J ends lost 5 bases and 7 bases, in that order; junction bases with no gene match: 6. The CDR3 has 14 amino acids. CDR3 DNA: TGTGCCAGCAGCGTTGGACAGGGCGGTGAAAAACTGTTTTTT. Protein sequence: CASSVGQGGEKLFF.

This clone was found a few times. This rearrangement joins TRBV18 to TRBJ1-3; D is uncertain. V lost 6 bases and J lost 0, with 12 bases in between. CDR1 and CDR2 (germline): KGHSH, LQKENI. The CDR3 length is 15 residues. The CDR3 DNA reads TGTGCCAGCTCGACTGAGCCTTTCTCTGGAAACACCATATATTTT. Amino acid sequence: CASSTEPFSGNTIYF.

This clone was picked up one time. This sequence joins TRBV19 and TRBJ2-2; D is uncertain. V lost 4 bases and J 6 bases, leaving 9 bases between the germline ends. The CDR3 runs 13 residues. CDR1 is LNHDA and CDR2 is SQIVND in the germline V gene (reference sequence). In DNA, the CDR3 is TGTGCCAGTAGTAGCTCTAGTGCCGGGGAGCTGTTTTTT. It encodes CASSSSSAGELFF.

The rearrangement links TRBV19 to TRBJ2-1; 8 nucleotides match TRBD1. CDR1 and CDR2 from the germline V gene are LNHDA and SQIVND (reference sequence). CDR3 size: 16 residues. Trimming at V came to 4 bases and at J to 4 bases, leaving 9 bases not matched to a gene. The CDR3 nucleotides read TGTGCCAGTAGTACCTACAGGGGGTTCTCTTACAATGAGCAGTTCTTC. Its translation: CASSTYRGFSYNEQFF.